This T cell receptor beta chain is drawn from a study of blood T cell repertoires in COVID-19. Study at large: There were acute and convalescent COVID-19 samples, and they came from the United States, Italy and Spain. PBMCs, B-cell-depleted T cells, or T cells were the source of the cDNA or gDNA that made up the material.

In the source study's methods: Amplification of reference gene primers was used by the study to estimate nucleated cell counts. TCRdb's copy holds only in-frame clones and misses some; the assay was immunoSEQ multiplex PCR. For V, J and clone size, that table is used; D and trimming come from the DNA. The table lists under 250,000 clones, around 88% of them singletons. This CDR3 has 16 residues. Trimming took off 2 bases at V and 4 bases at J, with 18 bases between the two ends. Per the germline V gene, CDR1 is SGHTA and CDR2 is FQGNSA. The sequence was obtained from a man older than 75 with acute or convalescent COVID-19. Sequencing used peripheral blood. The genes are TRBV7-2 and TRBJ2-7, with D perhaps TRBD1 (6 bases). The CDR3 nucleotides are TGTGCCAGCAGCTTAATGCTCGACAGGCGGTTTTACGAGCAGTACTTC. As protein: CASSLMLDRRFYEQYF.